The present T cell receptor (beta chain) was sequenced within a study of graft-versus-host responses after intestinal transplantation. About the study: Every transplant recipient was induced with anti-thymocyte globulin, then maintained on tacrolimus and steroids for roughly 3 years. Findings and limits, study-wide: The highest levels of circulating GvH clones went along with early declines in HvG clones after transplant. Within the allografts of patients who had graft-donor T cell macrochimerism, graft-versus-host to host-versus-graft clonal ratios were high.

This CDR3 comprises 16 residues. The germline V gene has CDR1 SGHTA and CDR2 FQGNSA. The V gene lost 5 bases and the J gene lost 8 bases, with 25 bases spanning the gap. About this clone itself: Its antigen is currently unknown.

Profiled with immunoSEQ multiplex PCR; TCRdb holds only in-frame clones, not every one. The sample yields roughly 110,000 clones, roughly 89% seen once. This TCR was sampled from a human donor who was the organ donor for an intestinal transplant. Source: unstimulated CD4+ T cells sorted from spleen or lymph node cells, taken before transplant. The V call is TRBV7-2, the J call TRBJ2-7; the D gene could be TRBD1 or TRBD2 (5 bases each). CDR3 DNA: TGTGCCAGCAGCCAGAGCCTCCGGGACCCCGGTGGTAAGCAGTACTTC. As protein: CASSQSLRDPGGKQYF.